Below are 27 T cell receptor beta chains sequenced from a single sample in a study of glioma-infiltrating T cells after dendritic cell vaccination. TCRdb keeps only in-frame clones here, not all; method: immunoSEQ multiplex PCR. The sample lists about 82,000 clones; roughly 90% were seen once. Specimen: blood, collected before dendritic cell vaccination. The receptors here all came from a human donor with glioblastoma.

V and J are TRBV19 and TRBJ1-5, with 8 bases that match TRBD1. CDR3 length: 14 residues. CDR1 LNHDA and CDR2 SQIVND come from the germline V gene (reference sequence). After removal of 5 bases from V and 7 bases from J, the junction contained 7 bases not matched to a gene. The CDR3, as DNA: TGTGCCAGTAGTCAAGGACAGGGCGGACAGCCCCAGCATTTT. Translating gives CASSQGQGGQPQHF.

The chain joins TRBV10-3 to TRBJ1-2; D call uncertain. The germline V gene encodes CDR1 ENHRY and CDR2 SYGVKD. The V end was cut by 4 bases, the J end by 4 bases, with 19 bases between. The CDR3 is 16 residues long. The CDR3 is CAISVGRSLGSYGYTF. Written as DNA, the CDR3 is TGTGCCATCAGTGTGGGCAGATCATTGGGTAGCTATGGCTACACCTTC.

This chain links TRBV28 with TRBJ1-5, with TRBD1 identical over 8 bases. V gave up 7 bases and J gave up 0 bases; unmatched junction bases: 8. Germline values: CDR1 MDHEN, CDR2 SYDVKM. The CDR3 extends over 16 amino acids. Here the CDR3 reads CASKGSGQGSNQPQHF. The CDR3 DNA reads TGTGCCAGCAAGGGCAGCGGACAGGGTAGCAATCAGCCCCAGCATTTT.

Only one count was recorded for this clone. This sequence joins TRBV7-6 and TRBJ1-5; D remains ambiguous. The CDR3 consists of 16 residues. Trimming stripped 1 base from V and 0 bases from J, with 10 bases between. Germline CDR1 is SGHVS and CDR2 is FNYEAQ. CDR3 DNA: TGTGCCAGCAGCTTAGGAGGGAGGGATAGCAATCAGCCCCAGCATTTT. As protein: CASSLGGRDSNQPQHF.

The V gene is TRBV7-9, the J gene TRBJ2-4, with 7 bases aligning to TRBD1. The CDR3 is made up of 15 amino acids. CDR1 and CDR2 from the germline V gene are SEHNR and FQNEAQ (reference sequence). J was trimmed by 5 bases and V by 5 bases; bases with no gene match: 9. Here the CDR3 DNA reads TGTGCCAGCAGCGCTCCCTCGGGGACAGAAAACATTCAGTACTTC. Encoded protein: CASSAPSGTENIQYF.

The chain carries TRBV7-2 and TRBJ2-1; TRBD2 might be the D (6 bases). Trimming stripped 2 bases from V and 2 bases from J, with 7 bases between. CDR1 and CDR2 (germline): SGHTA, FQGNSA. The CDR3 loop spans 14 amino acids. CDR3: CASSLRGTYNEQFF. CDR3 DNA sequence: TGTGCCAGCAGCTTACGGGGGACCTACAATGAGCAGTTCTTC.

J is TRBJ2-5 and V is TRBV11-3; tentatively, D is TRBD2 (5 bases). Germline CDR1 and CDR2: SGHNT and YENEEA. The V end lost 7 bases, the J end lost 2 bases, and 11 bases lay between the germline ends. This CDR3 comprises 13 residues. The CDR3 loop is CASKPRDQETQYF. The CDR3 DNA is TGTGCCAGCAAGCCGAGGGATCAAGAGACCCAGTACTTC.

In its sample, this clone was seen a few times. The V and J genes are TRBV5-1 and TRBJ2-3; 7 bases are shared with TRBD1. This CDR3 comprises 15 residues. J was trimmed by 4 bases and V by 0 bases; bases with no gene match: 5. Germline V gene data show CDR1 as SGHRS and CDR2 as YFSETQ. For the CDR3, the DNA is TGCGCCAGCAGCTTGGGGACAGGTCAGTCAGATACGCAGTATTTT. Residues: CASSLGTGQSDTQYF.

The chain employs TRBV29-1 and TRBJ1-1; tentatively, D is TRBD1 (6 bases). Germline lookup yields CDR1 SQVTM and CDR2 ANQGSEA. The CDR3 consists of 14 residues. Trimming pared 2 bases from V and 3 bases from J, leaving 13 bases between. The CDR3 here is CSVENPGAHTEAFF. Here the CDR3 DNA reads TGCAGCGTTGAAAATCCAGGGGCGCACACTGAAGCTTTCTTT.

This clone was counted a single time. The chain employs TRBV7-2 and TRBJ2-3; TRBD2 matches at 11 bases. CDR1 and CDR2 from the germline V gene are SGHTA and FQGNSA. This CDR3 is built from 16 residues. J lost 4 bases, V lost 4 bases, and 7 bases had no gene match. Written as DNA, the CDR3 is TGTGCCAGCAGCTCGAATAGCGGGGGGGCGTCAGATACGCAGTATTTT. Translated, it gives CASSSNSGGASDTQYF.

J is TRBJ2-7 and V is TRBV10-1; TRBD2 agrees at 9 bases. This CDR3 is built from 15 residues. Trimming took 0 bases from V and 0 from J; bases not matched to a gene: 0. Germline assignment: CDR1 WNHNN and CDR2 SYGVQD (reference sequence). The CDR3 DNA reads as TGCGCCAGCAGTGAGTCTAGCGGGAGCTCCTACGAGCAGTACTTC. Translation gives CASSESSGSSYEQYF.

The chain employs TRBV29-1 and TRBJ2-7; D perhaps matches TRBD2 (5 bases). Germline CDR1 is SQVTM and CDR2 is ANQGSEA. The CDR3 length is 14 residues. Trimming left V 6 bases short and J 2 bases short, with 17 bases between. For the CDR3, the DNA is TGCAGCGTCCCAGGAGGTAGCAGACCCTACGAGCAGTACTTC. Its translation: CSVPGGSRPYEQYF.

The chain carries TRBV19 and TRBJ1-2; TRBD1 aligns across 7 bases. The CDR3 length is 14 residues. Trimming at V came to 6 bases and at J to 3 bases, leaving 7 bases not matched to a gene. Germline V CDR1 and CDR2: LNHDA, SQIVND (reference sequence). In nucleotides, the CDR3 is TGTGCCAGTAGGAGAGACAGGGACTACTATGGCTACACCTTC. Protein sequence: CASRRDRDYYGYTF.

The gene calls are TRBV19 and TRBJ2-1; tentative D call: TRBD2 (6 bases). There are 16 residues in the CDR3. CDR1 is LNHDA, CDR2 SQIVND, per germline (reference sequence). V was cut by 7 bases and J by 1 base, with 17 bases left in between. The CDR3, as DNA: TGTGCCAGTAAAAGGAGGGGTGTCAGTTCCTACAATGAGCAGTTCTTC. Its protein product is CASKRRGVSSYNEQFF.

J is TRBJ1-2 and V is TRBV6-1; 8 bases align to TRBD1. Per germline, CDR1 MNHNS and CDR2 SASEGT. The CDR3 sequence is 12 residues long. With V trimmed by 6 bases and J by 7 bases, 4 bases remained unmatched. CDR3: CASREDRAGYTF. The DNA for the CDR3 is TGTGCCAGCAGGGAGGACAGGGCTGGCTACACCTTC.

V is TRBV7-2 and J is TRBJ1-5; D not resolved. CDR1 is SGHTA and CDR2 is FQGNSA in the germline V gene. This CDR3 comprises 12 residues. V was shortened by 5 bases and J by 10 bases, with 12 bases between the two germline ends. CDR3 nucleotide sequence: TGTGCCAGCAGCCCACGGGGTATCCCCCAGCATTTT. Translating gives CASSPRGIPQHF.

This clone has just one count. For the CDR3, the DNA is TGCGCCAGCAGCTTACAGGGGGTAAACACTGAAGCTTTCTTT. Translation: CASSLQGVNTEAFF. The rearrangement joins TRBV5-1 to TRBJ1-1; 8 bases are a match to TRBD1. The CDR3 sequence is 14 residues long. Germline trimming cut 2 bases from V and 2 bases from J; bases unmatched to any gene: 2. The germline CDR1 and CDR2 sequences are SGHRS and YFSETQ.

This clone was observed a few times. Additional DNA sequences in this sample encode the identical CDR3. CDR3: CAWSVPQSTVNSPLHF. The CDR3 nucleotides are TGTGCCTGGAGTGTACCCCAATCGACAGTTAATTCACCCCTCCACTTT. V usage is TRBV30 and J usage is TRBJ1-6, with D possibly being TRBD1 (5 bases). Looked up from germline, CDR1 is GTSNPN and CDR2 is SVGIG (reference sequence). The CDR3 extends over 16 amino acids. V shed 0 bases and J shed 6 bases, with 15 bases lying between them.

The genes are TRBV20-1 and TRBJ2-1; no reliable D call. In germline, CDR1 is DFQATT, CDR2 SNEGSKA (reference sequence). V was shortened by 6 bases and J by 8 bases, with 11 bases between the two germline ends. The CDR3 has 11 amino acids. This chain's CDR3 is CSARHMDEQFF. The DNA for the CDR3 is TGCAGTGCCCGACACATGGATGAGCAGTTCTTC.

The V call is TRBV13, the J call TRBJ2-3, with TRBD2 matching over 8 bases. Germline V gives CDR1 PRHDT, CDR2 FYEKMQ (reference sequence). The CDR3 loop spans 17 amino acids. The J segment lost 7 bases and the V segment lost 4 bases, leaving 16 bases of the junction unmatched. CDR3 sequence: CASSSPPRGGYANTQYF. CDR3 in DNA: TGTGCCAGCAGCTCACCGCCCCGGGGGGGATACGCAAATACGCAGTATTTT.

The chain combines TRBV18 with TRBJ2-1; 8 nucleotides match TRBD2. Losses at the gene ends were 5 bases for V and 6 bases for J; bases not matched to a gene: 9. Germline V lookup: CDR1 KGHSH, CDR2 LQKENI. The CDR3 extends over 15 amino acids. The CDR3 spells CASSGSSGHSNEQFF. The CDR3 bases are TGTGCCAGCTCAGGGTCTAGCGGGCACTCCAATGAGCAGTTCTTC.

The chain carries TRBV6-5 and TRBJ1-2, with 7 bases identical to TRBD1. V trimming: 2 bases; J trimming: 6 bases; junction bases outside the gene matches: 6. This CDR3 has 14 amino acids. In germline, CDR1 is MNHEY, CDR2 SVGAGI. CDR3 DNA sequence: TGTGCCAGCAGTTACGAGGGGGCTCGGCATGGCTACACCTTC. It codes for CASSYEGARHGYTF.

This clone was counted between two and nine times. The V and J genes are TRBV27 and TRBJ1-2; TRBD1 matches at 8 bases. V was pared by 5 bases and J by 0 bases, with 8 bases of the junction left unmatched. The CDR3 loop spans 16 amino acids. Germline loops: CDR1 MNHEY, CDR2 SMNVEV (reference sequence). CDR3 amino acids: CASSQRDRPSNYGYTF. The DNA of the CDR3 is TGTGCCAGCAGTCAACGGGACAGGCCCTCTAACTATGGCTACACCTTC.

The chain links TRBV5-1 to TRBJ1-1; the D is unclear. The CDR3 has 13 amino acids. V was trimmed by 4 bases and J by 5 bases, leaving 12 bases between them. Germline V lookup: CDR1 SGHRS, CDR2 YFSETQ. The CDR3 nucleotides read TGCGCCAGCAGCCGCTTCGGCGGGACTGAAGCTTTCTTT. It translates to CASSRFGGTEAFF.

The chain employs TRBV9 and TRBJ1-5; weak D call: TRBD1 (5 bases). This CDR3 has 15 residues. CDR1 SGDLS and CDR2 YYNGEE come from the germline V gene. V was clipped by 0 bases and J by 0 bases, with 7 bases between them. The CDR3 is CASSVAGLSNQPQHF. The CDR3 nucleotides read TGTGCCAGCAGCGTAGCAGGGCTTAGCAATCAGCCCCAGCATTTT.

This clone turned up a few times. The CDR3 nucleotides read TGTGCCAGTGACAGGGTCGGCAATCAGCCCCAGCATTTT. This codes for CASDRVGNQPQHF. The chain joins TRBV19 to TRBJ1-5, with 7 bases lining up with TRBD1. Losses at the gene ends were 8 bases for V and 2 bases for J; bases not matched to a gene: 3. Germline assignment: CDR1 LNHDA and CDR2 SQIVND (reference sequence). The CDR3 length is 13 residues.

V usage is TRBV5-4 and J usage is TRBJ2-3; 7 nucleotides align to TRBD2. Germline trimming cut 4 bases from V and 0 bases from J; bases unmatched to any gene: 14. CDR1 and CDR2 from the germline V gene are SGHNT and YYREEE (reference sequence). The CDR3 is 18 residues long. The CDR3 region is CASSLLPTGRGSTDTQYF. The CDR3 DNA is TGTGCCAGCAGCCTCCTACCGACTGGGCGGGGGAGCACAGATACGCAGTATTTT. The variable domain in full, with the rest retrieved from reference TRBV5-4 and TRBJ2-3, is ETGVTQSPTHLIKTRGQQVTLRCSSQSGHNTVSWYQQALGQGPQFIFQYYREEENGRGNFPPRFSGLQFPNYSSELNVNALELDDSALYLCASSLLPTGRGSTDTQYFGPGTRLTVL.